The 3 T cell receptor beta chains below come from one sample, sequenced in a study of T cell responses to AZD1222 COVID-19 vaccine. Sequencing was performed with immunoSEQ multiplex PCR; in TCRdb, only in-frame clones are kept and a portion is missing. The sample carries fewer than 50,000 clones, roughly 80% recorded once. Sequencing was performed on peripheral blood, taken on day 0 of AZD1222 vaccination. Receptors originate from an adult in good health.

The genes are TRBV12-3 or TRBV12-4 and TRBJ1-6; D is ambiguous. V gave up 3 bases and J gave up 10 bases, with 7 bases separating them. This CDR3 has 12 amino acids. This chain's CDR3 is CASSFSGSPLHF. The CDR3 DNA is TGTGCCAGCAGTTTTTCTGGCTCACCCCTCCACTTT.

The CDR3 loop is CASSFTGSVGDEQYF. The CDR3 DNA reads as TGTGCCAGCAGCTTTACAGGGTCGGTCGGCGACGAGCAGTACTTC. The rearrangement uses TRBV9 and TRBJ2-7; tentative D call: TRBD1 (6 bases). The germline gives CDR1 SGDLS, CDR2 YYNGEE. This CDR3 contains 15 residues. V dropped 4 bases and J dropped 5 bases, with 19 bases sitting between them. The full variable domain, with the rest looked up from reference TRBV9 and TRBJ2-7, is DSGVTQTPKHLITATGQRVTLRCSPRSGDLSVYWYQQSLDQGLQFLIQYYNGEERAKGNILERFSAQQFPDLHSELNLSSLELGDSALYFCASSFTGSVGDEQYFGPGTRLTVT.

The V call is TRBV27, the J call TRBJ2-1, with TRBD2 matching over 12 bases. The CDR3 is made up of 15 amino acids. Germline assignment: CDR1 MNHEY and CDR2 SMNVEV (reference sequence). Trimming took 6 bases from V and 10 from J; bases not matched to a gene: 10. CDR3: CASSRLAGVVEEQFF. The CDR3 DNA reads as TGTGCCAGCAGCCGACTAGCGGGGGTGGTAGAGGAGCAGTTCTTC.